The 21 T cell receptor beta chains listed next were all sequenced from one sample in a study of T-cell memory formation after mild COVID-19. TCRdb recomputed calls from the 5' RACE reads with MiXCR, one row per CDR3 protein. The data show just over 350,000 distinct CDR3 sequences, with roughly 14% seen just once and 22% held by the top ten. Sample: PBMCs or a T cell subset sorted from them (not recorded which). These receptors were obtained from a man aged 18-30 years who had mild COVID-19 (a few samples of this study predate the infection). Cell type and time point are not known.

The J gene is TRBJ2-3, the V gene TRBV30; TRBD1 is a possible D gene (5 bases). This CDR3 has 12 amino acids. The V end lost 2 bases, the J end lost 7 bases, and 10 bases lay between the germline ends. Germline lookup yields CDR1 GTSNPN and CDR2 SVGIG (reference sequence). The CDR3 region is CAWSQKGNTQYF. In nucleotides, the CDR3 is TGTGCCTGGAGTCAGAAGGGGAATACGCAGTATTTT. Full variable domain (rest looked up from reference TRBV30 and TRBJ2-3): SQTIHQWPATLVQPVGSPLSLECTVEGTSNPNLYWYRQAAGRGLQLLFYSVGIGQISSEVPQNLSASRPQDRQFILSSKKLLLSDSGFYLCAWSQKGNTQYFGPGTRLTVL.

The chain links TRBV5-1 to TRBJ1-4; the match to TRBD1 covers 7 bases. Germline-derived CDR1 and CDR2 are SGHRS and YFSETQ. V lost 3 bases to trimming and J lost 8 bases; unmatched junction nucleotides: 4. This CDR3 is 13 amino acids long. The CDR3 is CASSWGTDEKLFF. CDR3 nucleotide sequence: TGCGCCAGCAGCTGGGGGACAGACGAAAAACTGTTTTTT.

This clonotype was seen more than once but under ten times. The rearrangement links TRBV5-5 to TRBJ2-7; D is uncertain. Germline-derived CDR1 and CDR2 are SGHKS and YYEKEE (reference sequence). Between the trimmed V and J ends, which lost 0 bases and 8 bases, there was a span of 9 bases. The CDR3 has 12 amino acids. The DNA for the CDR3 is TGTGCCAGCAGCTTGGTAGTGGGGAAGCAGTACTTC. This encodes CASSLVVGKQYF.

The genes are TRBV5-5 and TRBJ2-1, with D perhaps matching TRBD2 (6 bases). The CDR3 covers 17 residues. With 0 bases removed from V and 0 bases from J, the gap between germline ends came to 13 bases. Germline V gene lookup returns CDR1 SGHKS and CDR2 YYEKEE (reference sequence). CDR3 nucleotide sequence: TGTGCCAGCAGCTTGGGCTGGGCCGGGAGCTCCTACAATGAGCAGTTCTTC. Its translation: CASSLGWAGSSYNEQFF.

This clonotype occurred many times. The genes are TRBV4-2 and TRBJ2-3; no reliable D call. In germline, CDR1 is LGHNA, CDR2 YNFKEQ. The CDR3 totals 13 residues. The V gene lost 1 base and the J gene lost 5 bases, with 7 bases spanning the gap. CDR3 sequence: CASSQGDEDTQYF. CDR3 nucleotide sequence: TGTGCCAGCAGCCAAGGCGACGAAGATACGCAGTATTTT.

This clonotype was observed a handful of times. V usage is TRBV4-2 and J usage is TRBJ1-1; TRBD1 might be the D (6 bases). Germline V gene lookup returns CDR1 LGHNA and CDR2 YNFKEQ. This CDR3 is built from 14 residues. Trimming took off 4 bases at V and 1 base at J, with 10 bases between the two ends. CDR3 loop: CASSPGDTNTEAFF. The CDR3 DNA reads TGTGCCAGCAGCCCAGGGGATACGAACACTGAAGCTTTCTTT.

The V and J genes are TRBV5-4 and TRBJ1-1, with D perhaps TRBD1 (6 bases). Trimming removed 1 base at V and 0 bases at J, with 13 bases between. Germline loops: CDR1 SGHNT, CDR2 YYREEE (reference sequence). The CDR3 loop spans 16 amino acids. CDR3 coding DNA: TGTGCCAGCAGCTTGTTCGGGGGGCGTCTGAACACTGAAGCTTTCTTT. Its protein is CASSLFGGRLNTEAFF.

This clonotype occurred a few times. The chain combines TRBV5-1 with TRBJ1-2, with 8 bases that match TRBD1. CDR1 and CDR2 (germline): SGHRS, YFSETQ. V gave up 1 base and J gave up 4 bases; unmatched junction bases: 6. The CDR3 extends over 15 amino acids. The CDR3 loop is CASSLSQGEGYGYTF. The CDR3 nucleotides read TGCGCCAGCAGCTTGTCACAGGGGGAAGGCTATGGCTACACCTTC.

This clonotype was seen ten or more times. The chain links TRBV11-2 to TRBJ2-1; tentatively, D is TRBD2 (5 bases). Trimming shortened V by 4 bases and J by 3 bases, and 10 bases separated the two germline ends. Per germline, CDR1 SGHAT and CDR2 FQNNGV. The CDR3 is 14 amino acids. For the CDR3, the DNA is TGTGCCAGCAGCTCTTCCGGGATCTACAATGAGCAGTTCTTC. Protein sequence: CASSSSGIYNEQFF.

This clonotype was seen only a few times. The chain recombines TRBV6-2 or TRBV6-3 with TRBJ2-7; D is uncertain. Germline V CDR1 and CDR2: MNHEY, SVGEGT. The CDR3 covers 12 residues. Trimming stripped 6 bases from V and 0 bases from J, with 6 bases between. The CDR3 nucleotides read TGTGCCAGCAGCAGCCCCTCCTACGAGCAGTACGTC. It encodes CASSSPSYEQYV.

This clonotype has more than one count but fewer than ten. The V gene is TRBV19, the J gene TRBJ2-2, with 9 nucleotides matching TRBD2. The CDR3 totals 15 residues. V gave up 5 bases and J gave up 6 bases; unmatched junction bases: 7. Germline CDR1 LNHDA, CDR2 SQIVND (reference sequence). The CDR3 DNA is TGTGCCAGTAGTCCCGGGAGCGGGGGGCCCGGGGAGCTGTTTTTT. As protein: CASSPGSGGPGELFF.

The genes are TRBV12-3 or TRBV12-4 and TRBJ2-5; a possible D gene is TRBD1 (6 bases). V dropped 6 bases and J dropped 6 bases, with 14 bases sitting between them. There are 13 residues in the CDR3. The chain's CDR3 is CASSLDSRQTQYF. The CDR3 DNA reads as TGTGCCAGCAGCCTGGACAGTCGGCAGACCCAGTACTTC.

The chain links TRBV19 to TRBJ2-7; 7 bases match TRBD1. With V trimmed by 4 bases and J by 4 bases, 7 bases remained unmatched. Looked up from germline, CDR1 is LNHDA and CDR2 is SQIVND (reference sequence). This CDR3 is built from 14 residues. CDR3 protein: CASSTPGQSYEQYF. The CDR3 DNA sequence: TGTGCCAGTAGTACACCGGGACAGTCGTACGAGCAGTACTTC. The variable domain in full, completed from reference TRBV19 and TRBJ2-7, reads DGGITQSPKYLFRKEGQNVTLSCEQNLNHDAMYWYRQDPGQGLRLIYYSQIVNDFQKGDIAEGYSVSREKKESFPLTVTSAQKNPTAFYLCASSTPGQSYEQYFGPGTRLTVT.

This clonotype was seen only a few times. The J gene is TRBJ1-2, the V gene TRBV12-3 or TRBV12-4; D possibly corresponds to TRBD1 (5 bases). V lost 8 bases and J lost 8, with 18 bases in between. CDR3 length: 13 amino acids. The chain's CDR3 is CASFFGGGDGYTF. The CDR3, as DNA: TGTGCCAGCTTCTTTGGGGGAGGGGACGGCTACACCTTC.

Many counts were recorded for this clonotype. J is TRBJ2-3 and V is TRBV7-2; the match to TRBD2 covers 10 bases. CDR1 SGHTA and CDR2 FQGNSA come from the germline V gene. Trimming at V came to 5 bases and at J to 6 bases, leaving 17 bases not matched to a gene. The length of the CDR3 is 18 residues. The CDR3 nucleotides are TGTGCCAGCAGCCCCCCCCAACGAGCGGGGGGGCGTTCGGATACGCAGTATTTT. Residues: CASSPPQRAGGRSDTQYF.

This clonotype appeared a few times. This rearrangement joins TRBV6-2 or TRBV6-3 to TRBJ2-7; the D is unclear. The CDR3 runs to 14 residues. Germline V gene lookup returns CDR1 MNHEY and CDR2 SVGEGT. V was cut by 10 bases and J by 5 bases, with 21 bases left in between. CDR3 in amino acids: CATNLGGRKDEQYV. In DNA, the CDR3 is TGTGCCACCAACCTGGGCGGCCGTAAGGACGAGCAGTACGTC.

V and J are TRBV20-1 and TRBJ1-1; tentatively, D is TRBD1 (5 bases). The CDR3 is 11 residues long. CDR1 and CDR2 (germline): DFQATT, SNEGSKA (reference sequence). V lost 7 bases and J lost 5, with 11 bases in between. The CDR3 region has the DNA TGCAGTGTCCAGGGCGAGACTGAAGCTTTCTTT. Translated: CSVQGETEAFF.

V is TRBV7-2 and J is TRBJ1-5, with D unresolved. In germline, CDR1 is SGHTA, CDR2 FQGNSA. The CDR3 covers 14 residues. Trimming cost V 5 bases and J 5 bases, with 13 bases left between them. The CDR3 spells CASSPRSGDQPQHF. CDR3 nucleotides: TGTGCCAGCAGCCCCAGAAGTGGGGATCAGCCCCAGCATTTT.

The V gene is TRBV2, the J gene TRBJ1-4; D is unresolved. Trimming shortened V by 8 bases and J by 8 bases, and 12 bases separated the two germline ends. The CDR3 runs 12 residues. The V gene's germline CDR1 is SNHLY and CDR2 FYNNEI. The CDR3 sequence is CASSREGEKLFF. The CDR3 DNA reads TGTGCCAGCTCGAGGGAAGGGGAAAAACTGTTTTTT.

This rearrangement joins TRBV27 to TRBJ2-1; 7 nucleotides align to TRBD2. V lost 5 bases, J lost 0 bases, and 10 bases stayed unmatched. Looked up from germline, CDR1 is MNHEY and CDR2 is SMNVEV (reference sequence). The CDR3 has 17 amino acids. Written as DNA, the CDR3 is TGTGCCAGCAGTCCTCGGGGAGCGGGGAGCTCCTACAATGAGCAGTTCTTC. This translates into CASSPRGAGSSYNEQFF.

The table lists this clonotype with a few counts. The chain employs TRBV9 and TRBJ2-7; 7 nucleotides agree with TRBD1. Germline V lookup: CDR1 SGDLS, CDR2 YYNGEE. J gave up 4 bases and V 4 bases, and 11 bases lay outside the gene matches. The CDR3 loop spans 15 amino acids. The CDR3 nucleotides read TGTGCCAGCAGCCCTCTGACAGGGTTGGGTTACGAGCAGTACTTC. Protein: CASSPLTGLGYEQYF.